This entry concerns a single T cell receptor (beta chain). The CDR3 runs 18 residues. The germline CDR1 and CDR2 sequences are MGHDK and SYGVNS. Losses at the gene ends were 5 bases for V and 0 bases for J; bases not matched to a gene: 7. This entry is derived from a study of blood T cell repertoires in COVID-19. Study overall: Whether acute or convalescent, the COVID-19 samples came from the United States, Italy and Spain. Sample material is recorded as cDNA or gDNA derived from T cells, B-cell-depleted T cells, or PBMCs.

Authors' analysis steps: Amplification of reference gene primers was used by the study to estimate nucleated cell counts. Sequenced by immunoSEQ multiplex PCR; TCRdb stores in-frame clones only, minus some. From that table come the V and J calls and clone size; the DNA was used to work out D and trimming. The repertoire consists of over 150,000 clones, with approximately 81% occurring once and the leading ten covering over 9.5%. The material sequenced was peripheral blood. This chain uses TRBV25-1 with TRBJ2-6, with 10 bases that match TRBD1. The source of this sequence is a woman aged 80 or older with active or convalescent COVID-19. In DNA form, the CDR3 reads TGTGCCAGCAGTCGCGGGACAGGGGCTATCTCTGGGGCCAACGTCCTGACTTTC. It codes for CASSRGTGAISGANVLTF. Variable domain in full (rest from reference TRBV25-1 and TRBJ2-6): EADIYQTPRYLVIGTGKKITLECSQTMGHDKMYWYQQDPGMELHLIHYSYGVNSTEKGDLSSESTVSRIRTEHFPLTLESARPSHTSQYLCASSRGTGAISGANVLTFGAGSRLTVL.